The 18 T cell receptor beta chains presented below share a single source sample, sequenced in a study of response to subunit inactivated influenza vaccine. TCRdb independently ran MiXCR on the RT-PCR reads; one entry per CDR3 protein. In the table there are about 700,000 distinct CDR3 sequences, 12% to 15% of which are singletons. Sequenced here: PBMCs from blood, sampled less than 15 days before vaccination. The receptors originated from a man in his forties or fifties who received an inactivated influenza vaccine.

This clonotype turned up a few times. The chain couples TRBV20-1 to TRBJ1-2, with D possibly being TRBD1 (6 bases). Trimming took 2 bases from V and 8 from J, leaving 15 bases between them. Germline V gene sequence: CDR1 DFQATT, CDR2 SNEGSKA (reference sequence). This CDR3 is built from 13 residues. The chain's CDR3 is CSARWTGALGYTF. The DNA of the CDR3 is TGCAGTGCTAGATGGACGGGGGCTCTGGGCTACACCTTC.

This clonotype has a handful of counts. The chain links TRBV19 to TRBJ2-1; the D gene is possibly TRBD2 (6 bases). Per the germline V gene, CDR1 is LNHDA and CDR2 is SQIVND (reference sequence). CDR3 length equals 15 residues. V was pared by 5 bases and J by 10 bases, with 21 bases between. The CDR3 region is CASSARDWYTTEQFF. The DNA of the CDR3 is TGTGCCAGTAGTGCTCGGGACTGGTATACAACCGAGCAGTTCTTC.

This clonotype was picked up a small number of times. The J gene is TRBJ1-2, the V gene TRBV12-3 or TRBV12-4, with unresolved D. V lost 6 bases and J 9 bases, leaving 17 bases between the germline ends. This CDR3 has 13 residues. The CDR3 DNA reads TGTGCCAGCAGCCTACGGAAGGGATCGAGCTACACCTTC. Translated, it gives CASSLRKGSSYTF.

This sequence joins TRBV29-1 and TRBJ2-2, with D tentatively TRBD2 (5 bases). CDR3 size: 14 residues. Germline assignment: CDR1 SQVTM and CDR2 ANQGSEA. V dropped 3 bases and J dropped 7 bases, with 15 bases sitting between them. The CDR3 region has the DNA TGCAGCGTTGATCTCTCGGGAACGGGCGGGGAGCTGTTTTTT. Protein product: CSVDLSGTGGELFF.

The chain combines TRBV5-1 with TRBJ1-1, with a possible D match to TRBD1 (5 bases). The germline V and J ends were trimmed by 2 bases and 1 base, with 12 bases remaining between them. This CDR3 is built from 15 residues. Per the germline V gene, CDR1 is SGHRS and CDR2 is YFSETQ. CDR3 bases: TGCGCCAGCAGCTTAGAACAGGTTGGGAACACTGAAGCTTTCTTT. It encodes CASSLEQVGNTEAFF.

This clonotype came up a few times. The chain couples TRBV12-3 or TRBV12-4 to TRBJ2-1; TRBD1 agrees at 11 bases. The CDR3 covers 13 residues. V dropped 5 bases and J dropped 9; count of bases not matched to a gene: 3. The CDR3 reads CASSTGTGGEQFF. The CDR3 bases are TGTGCCAGCAGTACCGGGACAGGGGGTGAGCAGTTCTTC.

The V gene is TRBV5-1, the J gene TRBJ2-3, with D possibly TRBD2 on 5 matching bases. V lost 7 bases, J lost 5 bases, and 14 bases lay in between. CDR1 is SGHRS and CDR2 is YFSETQ in the germline V gene. The CDR3 is 13 residues long. CDR3 nucleotides: TGCGCCAGCTACCGGAGGACGGGAGATACGCAGTATTTT. This encodes CASYRRTGDTQYF.

The V and J genes are TRBV20-1 and TRBJ2-5; D remains unclear. Germline V gene lookup returns CDR1 DFQATT and CDR2 SNEGSKA (reference sequence). This CDR3 comprises 15 residues. V shed 0 bases and J shed 2 bases, with 13 bases lying between them. The CDR3 is CSARDPSQVQETQYF. The CDR3 nucleotides are TGCAGTGCTAGAGATCCTTCGCAGGTACAAGAGACCCAGTACTTC.

This clonotype was counted many times. The genes are TRBV3-1 and TRBJ2-5; D may be TRBD1 or TRBD2 (7 bases each). This CDR3 comprises 14 residues. Trimming took off 5 bases at V and 2 bases at J, with 12 bases between the two ends. The germline CDR1 and CDR2 sequences are LGHDT and YNNKEL (reference sequence). The CDR3 sequence: CASSSGGGQETQYF. In DNA, the CDR3 is TGTGCCAGCAGCTCAGGGGGAGGGCAAGAGACCCAGTACTTC.

The J gene is TRBJ2-7, the V gene TRBV5-1, with TRBD1 as a possible D gene (6 bases). The V end lost 5 bases, the J end lost 9 bases, and 21 bases lay between the germline ends. The CDR3 length is 14 residues. CDR1 and CDR2 from the germline V gene are SGHRS and YFSETQ. In DNA form, the CDR3 reads TGCGCCAGCAGTATAAGGGGACAAATCGAACGGCAGTACTTC. It is translated as CASSIRGQIERQYF.

In DNA, the CDR3 is TGCGCCAGCAGTTCATTACAGAGCACAGATACGCAGTATTTT. It yields the protein CASSSLQSTDTQYF. The V gene is TRBV5-1, the J gene TRBJ2-3, with D hard to call. CDR3 size: 14 residues. Between the trimmed V and J ends, which lost 5 bases and 0 bases, there was a span of 10 bases. In germline, CDR1 is SGHRS, CDR2 YFSETQ.

The chain combines TRBV7-2 with TRBJ2-2; D uncertain. V lost 1 base and J 6 bases, leaving 12 bases between the germline ends. Germline CDR1 is SGHTA and CDR2 is FQGNSA. The length of the CDR3 is 15 residues. In DNA, the CDR3 is TGTGCCAGCAGCTTAGTCGGTCCTCAATCCGGGGAGCTGTTTTTT. Translated, it gives CASSLVGPQSGELFF. The complete variable domain, with remaining parts taken from reference TRBV7-2 and TRBJ2-2, reads GAGVSQSPSNKVTEKGKDVELRCDPISGHTALYWYRQSLGQGLEFLIYFQGNSAPDKSGLPSDRFSAERTGGSVSTLTIQRTQQEDSAVYLCASSLVGPQSGELFFGEGSRLTVL.

This clonotype was counted a few times. This sequence joins TRBV29-1 and TRBJ2-7; D uncertain. The germline V gene encodes CDR1 SQVTM and CDR2 ANQGSEA. This CDR3 has 12 amino acids. With 7 bases removed from V and 0 bases from J, the gap between germline ends came to 10 bases. This chain's CDR3 is CSAQSPSYEQYF. The CDR3, as DNA: TGCAGCGCACAAAGTCCCTCCTACGAGCAGTACTTC.

This clonotype was picked up a small number of times. V usage is TRBV9 and J usage is TRBJ2-2; TRBD2 matches at 7 bases. The germline V gene has CDR1 SGDLS and CDR2 YYNGEE. After removal of 1 base from V and 6 bases from J, the junction contained 9 bases not matched to a gene. The CDR3 consists of 16 residues. The CDR3 DNA reads TGTGCCAGCAGCGTATATGCGGGAGTAAATGCCGGGGAGCTGTTTTTT. Its protein is CASSVYAGVNAGELFF.

In this sample, this clonotype turned up many times. The chain combines TRBV12-3 or TRBV12-4 with TRBJ2-3; 8 bases fit TRBD2. Unmatched junction bases numbered 9, after V lost 7 bases and J lost 3 bases. This CDR3 region has 15 residues. The CDR3 spells CASTPSGGRTDTQYF. As DNA, the CDR3 is TGTGCCAGCACGCCCTCGGGGGGGCGAACAGATACGCAGTATTTT.

The chain joins TRBV29-1 to TRBJ2-1; no reliable D call. Germline CDR1 reads SQVTM; CDR2 reads ANQGSEA. V was shortened by 7 bases and J by 0 bases, with 16 bases between the two germline ends. The CDR3 consists of 15 residues. The DNA of the CDR3 is TGCAGCGCACAACCAATTAAGGGCTCCTACAATGAGCAGTTCTTC. It translates to CSAQPIKGSYNEQFF.

This rearrangement joins TRBV12-3 or TRBV12-4 to TRBJ2-2, with 7 bases matching TRBD1. The CDR3 covers 13 residues. Trimming at V came to 8 bases and at J to 6 bases, leaving 6 bases not matched to a gene. CDR3 residues: CASGPGGAGELFF. The CDR3 DNA reads as TGTGCCAGCGGTCCAGGGGGAGCCGGGGAGCTGTTTTTT.

This clonotype has only a few counts. V and J are TRBV20-1 and TRBJ2-7; D assignment may be TRBD1 or TRBD2 (6 bases each). The V and J ends lost 4 bases and 6 bases respectively, with 25 bases between them. CDR1 is DFQATT, CDR2 SNEGSKA, per germline (reference sequence). The length of the CDR3 is 16 residues. In nucleotides, the CDR3 is TGCAGTGCTAATAATCTAGCCAAGGGGGGAATGGGCGAGCAGTACTTC. Encoded protein: CSANNLAKGGMGEQYF.